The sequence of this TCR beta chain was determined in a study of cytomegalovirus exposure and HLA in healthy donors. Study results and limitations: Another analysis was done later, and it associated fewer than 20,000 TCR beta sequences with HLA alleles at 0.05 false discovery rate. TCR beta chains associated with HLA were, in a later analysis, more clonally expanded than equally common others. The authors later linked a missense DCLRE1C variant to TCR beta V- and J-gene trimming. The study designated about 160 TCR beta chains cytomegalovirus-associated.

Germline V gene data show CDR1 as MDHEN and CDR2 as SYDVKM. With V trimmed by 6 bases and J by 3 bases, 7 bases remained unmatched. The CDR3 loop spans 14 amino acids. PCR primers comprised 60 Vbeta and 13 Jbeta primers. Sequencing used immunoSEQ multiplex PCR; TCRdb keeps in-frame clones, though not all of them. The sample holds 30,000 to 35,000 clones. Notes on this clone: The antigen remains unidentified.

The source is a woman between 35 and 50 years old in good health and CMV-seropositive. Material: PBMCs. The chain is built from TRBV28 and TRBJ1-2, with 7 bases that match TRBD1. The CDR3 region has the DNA TGTGCCAGCAGCCCGGGACAGACTTACTATGGCTACACCTTC. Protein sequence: CASSPGQTYYGYTF.